This record looks at one T cell receptor beta chain sequence and its context. Measured with immunoSEQ multiplex PCR; TCRdb has only the in-frame clones, and not every one. The table lists roughly 190,000 clones, approximately 90% of them singletons. This sample stems from a study of blood T cell repertoires in COVID-19. Study at large: Whether acute or convalescent, the COVID-19 samples came from the United States, Italy and Spain.

Across about two dozen US areas, participants ranged in age from roughly 18 to 89 years. This CDR3 has 16 amino acids. Germline V gene data show CDR1 as SGHVS and CDR2 as FNYEAQ. The ends were cut back, 1 base at V and 7 bases at J, with 17 bases in the middle. The chain uses TRBV7-6 and TRBJ2-1; tentative D call: TRBD1 (5 bases). The sample was PBMCs or T cells enriched from blood (not recorded which). The sequence was collected from a woman aged 18 to 35 who had recovered from COVID-19. The CDR3 here is CASSLGFGQGRNEQFF. The CDR3 DNA is TGTGCCAGCAGCTTAGGTTTCGGGCAGGGTAGGAATGAGCAGTTCTTC.